This TCR beta chain was profiled in a study of cytomegalovirus exposure and HLA in healthy donors (TCRdb year 2017). In terms of the full investigation: The roughly 670 repertoires of the first cohort and the 95 to 150 validation repertoires were produced on the same platform, according to a later analysis. To predict cytomegalovirus infection status, the study combined high-throughput TCR immunosequencing, statistical association of individual TCRs with disease status, and machine learning. In addition to the first cohort of 666 subjects, a separate validation cohort of 120 different subjects was used. The study aimed to test whether signatures of past pathogen exposure could be identified by cataloging public T cell receptors.

This clone has a single count. There is no known antigen for this receptor. No per-base quality is available; no much larger clone lies one base away. Overall study results and their limits: While some public TCRs were present in many individuals, most TCR sequences turned up only very rarely across donors. Of the cluster scores, approximately 94% were above 0 in a later analysis, which found that TCRs clustered in the first cohort also tended to co-occur in the approximately 110 validation repertoires. According to the authors, the approach could potentially be generalized to other disease states and immunological phenotypes. The study gave a list of some 150 TCR beta chains associated with cytomegalovirus. A later analysis lacked HLA typing for the validation cohort, so it scored co-occurrence in that cohort across all 120 or so repertoires. A few of the identified cytomegalovirus-associated TCR beta chains were confirmed in vitro to be specific for cytomegalovirus antigens. The classifier was reported to diagnose cytomegalovirus status with high specificity and sensitivity in both the original cohort and the validation cohort.

From a lookup of the germline V gene, CDR1 and CDR2 are SGHRS and YFSETQ. The CDR3 runs 17 amino acids, cysteine and phenylalanine included. Only the CDR3 portion is preserved as DNA: 51 bases, with reading frame beginning at the first base. V is pruned by 0 bases and J by 5 bases, leaving 11 bases of the junction without a gene match. The donors belonged to the validation cohort of approximately 130 subjects, which was separate from the roughly 700-subject first cohort. The library was produced with the immunoSEQ multiplex PCR assay. Processing in the source paper ran as follows. A statistical classification framework was developed to diagnose cytomegalovirus status using the catalog of TCR beta chain sequences. TCRdb stores this immuneACCESS table with in-frame sequences only. Part of the clones is absent; in the studies checked, under half of the shortfall reflects unresolved V genes, and no reason is known for the rest. Clone size and the V and J calls come from that table; the DNA yielded D and trimming. The sample table records 260,000 or so clones; 90% of these occur just once. Approximately 3.1% of the sample rests with the top ten.

The sequenced sample consisted of PBMCs. This chain joins TRBV5-1 to TRBJ2-3, with 8 junctional bases fitting TRBD1. This TCR was sampled from a woman in her thirties in good health and CMV-seronegative. The CDR3 amino acid sequence is: CASSLAGVRGQKDTQYF. In nucleotides, the sequence is TGCGCCAGCAGCTTGGCCGGGGTCAGGGGGCAGAAAGATACGCAGTATTTT.